A single sample is the source of the 8 T cell receptor beta chains below, sequenced in a study of blood T cells in healthy people across ages (dated by TCRdb to between 2014 and 2016). The library was prepared using 5' RACE. The sequencer listed for this sample is Illumina HiSeq 2500. A second PCR of roughly 6 to 11 cycles was run with a J-beta primer mix and a sample-barcoded 5' primer. TCRdb reworked the public reads: Q25 trimming with fastp, MiXCR clone assembly, productive beta chains retained. Entries that share a CDR3 protein sequence are merged under the most common genes and DNA. The sample yields about 640,000 distinct CDR3 sequences; 25% to 30% were counted once. The ten biggest clones cover 15% to 18% of the sample. Sequenced material: blood. These receptors were taken from a woman of 80 years or more in good health.

J is TRBJ2-5 and V is TRBV5-1; the D gene is possibly TRBD2 (6 bases). Germline loops: CDR1 SGHRS, CDR2 YFSETQ. The CDR3 runs 15 residues. Between the trimmed V and J ends, which lost 3 bases and 1 base, there was a span of 13 bases. The CDR3 reads CASSSSGTLQETQYF. In DNA, the CDR3 is TGCGCCAGCAGCTCGTCCGGGACTCTCCAAGAGACCCAGTACTTC.

The J gene is TRBJ2-3, the V gene TRBV19; no firm D call. From germline, CDR1 is LNHDA and CDR2 SQIVND (reference sequence). The CDR3 has 16 residues. Trimming pared 2 bases from V and 0 bases from J, leaving 12 bases between. The CDR3 is CASSIPSQTSTDTQYF. The CDR3 bases are TGTGCCAGTAGTATACCCAGCCAAACTAGCACAGATACGCAGTATTTT.

This clonotype showed up many times. DNA of the CDR3: TGTGCCAGCAGCTTATCCGGACAGGAGCCCCCTTACGAGCAGTACTTC. Protein sequence: CASSLSGQEPPYEQYF. The rearrangement joins TRBV7-2 to TRBJ2-7, with 7 bases identical to TRBD1. The CDR3 spans 16 residues. V shed 2 bases and J 4 bases; nucleotides not matched to a gene: 11. The germline V gene encodes CDR1 SGHTA and CDR2 FQGNSA.

This clonotype showed up many times. V is TRBV30 and J is TRBJ2-7; no firm D call. Trimming took 2 bases from V and 3 from J, leaving 5 bases between them. The CDR3 length is 11 residues. Germline V gene sequence: CDR1 GTSNPN, CDR2 SVGIG (reference sequence). This chain's CDR3 is CAWSPGYEQYF. DNA of the CDR3: TGTGCCTGGAGTCCAGGCTACGAGCAGTACTTC.

The chain employs TRBV6-6 and TRBJ2-7; perhaps TRBD2 as D (5 bases). The CDR3 is 14 residues long. Trimming removed 7 bases at V and 0 bases at J, with 13 bases between. The V gene's germline CDR1 is MNHNY and CDR2 SVGAGI (reference sequence). CDR3 region: CASTNLGSSYEQYF. The CDR3 bases are TGTGCCAGCACCAATCTAGGGAGCTCCTACGAGCAGTACTTC.

This clonotype has a count of ten or more. V is TRBV20-1 and J is TRBJ2-7; perhaps TRBD2 as D (6 bases). V was cut by 6 bases and J by 3 bases, with 9 bases left in between. This CDR3 has 11 amino acids. Per the germline V gene, CDR1 is DFQATT and CDR2 is SNEGSKA (reference sequence). This CDR3 reads CSAGGGYEQYF. CDR3 nucleotides: TGCAGTGCGGGGGGTGGCTACGAGCAGTACTTC.

This clonotype was counted at least ten times. V gene TRBV6-2 or TRBV6-3 combines with J gene TRBJ1-5, with 7 bases that match TRBD1. Germline values: CDR1 MNHEY, CDR2 SVGEGT. The CDR3 contains 16 residues. With 6 bases clipped from V and 7 bases from J, the junction kept 15 bases outside the gene matches. The CDR3 region is CASSRDRVLRGQPQHF. The CDR3 DNA reads as TGTGCCAGCAGCCGTGACAGGGTACTAAGAGGACAGCCCCAGCATTTT.

The chain joins TRBV5-6 to TRBJ1-1, with D unresolved. The CDR3 runs 15 residues. The germline V and J ends were trimmed by 2 bases and 0 bases, with 11 bases remaining between them. Germline values: CDR1 SGHDT, CDR2 YYEEEE. CDR3 amino acids: CASSFPRRVNTEAFF. The CDR3 DNA is TGTGCCAGCAGCTTCCCAAGGCGGGTGAACACTGAAGCTTTCTTT.